These T cell receptor beta chains were read from a single sample in a study of beta chain features in type 1 diabetes. Measured with immunoSEQ multiplex PCR; TCRdb has only the in-frame clones, and not every one. The data contain approximately 400,000 clones, about 15% of them seen just once; the ten biggest clones take up approximately 0.019%. Material for sequencing was naive CD4+ T cells from blood. Receptors were obtained from a woman aged 18-29 years in good health. CDR3s include the opening cysteine and the closing phenylalanine or tryptophan. The D gene is left open where the match is weak. Size is stated for part of the rows, as once, few or many counts, or as a class when the clone is expanded.

J gene	D gene	clone size	V gene	CDR3 length	CDR3 DNA	CDR3 protein
TRBJ2-1	.	few	TRBV7-9	11	TGTGCCAGCAGCACGCGGAATGAGCAGTTCTTC	CASSTRNEQFF
TRBJ2-3	TRBD2	.	TRBV30	15	TGTGCCTGGAGCCTAGCGGGAGGCCTCACAGATACGCAGTATTTT	CAWSLAGGLTDTQYF
TRBJ2-5	TRBD2	once	TRBV9	15	TGTGCCAGCAGCGGGGGACTAGCGGCCTGGGAGACCCAGTACTTC	CASSGGLAAWETQYF
TRBJ2-3	TRBD1	.	TRBV28	13	TGTGCCAGCAGTTCCGGACAGGGAGATACGCAGTATTTT	CASSSGQGDTQYF
TRBJ2-7	TRBD2	.	TRBV28	13	TGTGCCAGCAGTTCGGGGGGTGTCTACGAGCAGTACTTC	CASSSGGVYEQYF
TRBJ2-1	TRBD2	few	TRBV5-4	15	TGTGCCAGCAGCATCCGGGACTACTTGTACAATGAGCAGTTCTTC	CASSIRDYLYNEQFF
TRBJ2-7	TRBD1	.	TRBV6-6	15	TGTGCCAGCAGTAAACTGGGACAGGGAGCCTACGAGCAGTACTTC	CASSKLGQGAYEQYF
TRBJ2-7	TRBD1	.	TRBV28	15	TGTGCCAGCAGATCGCCGGGACAGGGTGGCCACGAGCAGTACTTC	CASRSPGQGGHEQYF
TRBJ1-2	TRBD1	few	TRBV9	20	TGTGCCAGCAGCCCCTCGGGAATAGATCTACTGTACAGGGGAAACTATGGCTACACCTTC	CASSPSGIDLLYRGNYGYTF
TRBJ2-5	TRBD2	.	TRBV7-2	17	TGTGCCAGCAGCCCCCGGGGGTTAGCGGGAGGAATAGAGACCCAGTACTTC	CASSPRGLAGGIETQYF
TRBJ2-2	TRBD1	.	TRBV5-4	17	TGTGCCAGCAGCTCGGACGGGACAGGTGTTAACACCGGGGAGCTGTTTTTT	CASSSDGTGVNTGELFF
TRBJ1-2	TRBD1	.	TRBV18	12	TGTGCCAGCTCACCGACAGGGTATGGCTACACCTTC	CASSPTGYGYTF
TRBJ2-7	.	few	TRBV15	16	TGTGCCACCAGCACCGGGCGACGGGGGGCGGGTGAGGAGCAGTACTTC	CATSTGRRGAGEEQYF
TRBJ1-2	.	.	TRBV7-9	16	TGTGCCAGCAGCCCCTTCGGAGCAGTTGTAACCTATGGCTACACCTTC	CASSPFGAVVTYGYTF
TRBJ2-1	.	few	TRBV14	16	TGTGCCAGCAGCCACCTCAGGGGATTGTCCTACAATGAGCAGTTCTTC	CASSHLRGLSYNEQFF
TRBJ2-5	.	few	TRBV6-5	14	TGTGCCAGCAGCGCCTTAGGGGGGAGGGCGGCCCAGTACTTC	CASSALGGRAAQYF
TRBJ1-4	TRBD1	.	TRBV4-3	15	TGCGCCAGCAGCCAGGGGACAGGGAGGAATGAAAAACTGTTTTTT	CASSQGTGRNEKLFF
TRBJ1-1	.	.	TRBV18	14	TGTGCCAGCTCACCCTTACCTGACAGATTAGAAGCTTTCTTT	CASSPLPDRLEAFF
TRBJ1-2	TRBD1	.	TRBV2	14	TGTGCCAGCAGTATTGGACAGGATTTCTATGGCTACACCTTC	CASSIGQDFYGYTF
TRBJ2-1	.	.	TRBV2	11	TGTGCCAGCAGTGTTAGGGAGGAGCAGTTCTTC	CASSVREEQFF
TRBJ2-7	.	.	TRBV19	13	TGTGCCAGTAGTAGCTCCGACAAGTACGAGCAGTACTTC	CASSSSDKYEQYF
TRBJ1-5	TRBD1	.	TRBV30	16	TGTGCCTGGAGTGTACCAGGGGGTAATAGCAATCAGCCCCAGCATTTT	CAWSVPGGNSNQPQHF
TRBJ2-5	.	.	TRBV25-1	14	TGTGCCAGCAGTGAACTTACTGGGAGGGAGACCCAGTACTTC	CASSELTGRETQYF
TRBJ2-2	.	.	TRBV7-8	15	TGTGCCAGCAGTATAATAGGCCGGGGCACCGGGGAGCTGTTTTTT	CASSIIGRGTGELFF
TRBJ1-3	.	few	TRBV29-1	14	TGCAGCGCGACTCGAGACGGCTCTGGAAACACCATATATTTT	CSATRDGSGNTIYF
TRBJ2-5	.	few	TRBV5-4	14	TGTGCCAGCAGCTCCGCGGGTGGCGCGGAGACCCAGTACTTC	CASSSAGGAETQYF
TRBJ1-2	.	.	TRBV27	13	TGTGCCAGCAGTTTATCTGGGACAAGGGGCTACACCTTC	CASSLSGTRGYTF
TRBJ2-2	.	few	TRBV28	17	TGTGCCAGTAGGGGGGGCGGCGGGAGAAGCAACACCGGGGAGCTGTTTTTT	CASRGGGGRSNTGELFF
TRBJ2-1	.	few	TRBV15	17	TGTGCCACCAGCAGAGGACTCGGTTCGCTAAGGTCGAATGAGCAGTTCTTC	CATSRGLGSLRSNEQFF
TRBJ2-6	TRBD2	.	TRBV18	18	TGTGCCAGCTCACTACGACTAGCGGAGGACTCTGGGGCCAACGTCCTGACTTTC	CASSLRLAEDSGANVLTF
TRBJ2-4	.	.	TRBV11-1	15	TGTGCCAGCAGCCCTCCGACAGTAGCCAAAAACATTCAGTACTTC	CASSPPTVAKNIQYF
TRBJ2-7	.	.	TRBV14	13	TGTGCCAGCAGCCGGGGCCCACGGTACGAGCAGTACTTC	CASSRGPRYEQYF
TRBJ2-7	TRBD2	.	TRBV5-4	14	TGTGCCAGCAGCCCGGGACTAGCGGACTACGAGCAGTACTTC	CASSPGLADYEQYF
TRBJ2-3	.	few	TRBV9	14	TGTGCCAGCAGTGCGACGGGGAGCACAGATACGCAGTATTTT	CASSATGSTDTQYF
TRBJ2-5	TRBD2	few	TRBV30	15	TGTGCCTGGATCTCTTTAGCGGGAGGGGTAGGGACCCAGTACTTC	CAWISLAGGVGTQYF
TRBJ2-1	TRBD2	few	TRBV7-2	14	TGTGCCAGCAGATCCTCCGGGACTAGCGGTGAGCAGTTCTTC	CASRSSGTSGEQFF
TRBJ1-5	TRBD1	.	TRBV18	17	TGTGCCAGCTCACCACCGGGGGCAGGGGGCCAGGATCAGCCCCAGCATTTT	CASSPPGAGGQDQPQHF
TRBJ1-3	.	.	TRBV28	12	TGTGCCAGCAGATGGAGGGGAGCCACCATATATTTT	CASRWRGATIYF
TRBJ1-4	TRBD1	few	TRBV15	14	TGTGCCACCAGCAAGGGACAGGATAATGAAAAACTGTTTTTT	CATSKGQDNEKLFF
TRBJ2-1	TRBD2	.	TRBV4-1	19	TGCGCCAGCAGCCAAGGCCGTCTAGCGGGACGGCCGATTCTCAATGAGCAGTTCTTC	CASSQGRLAGRPILNEQFF
TRBJ1-5	TRBD1	.	TRBV7-2	14	TGTGCCAGCAGCCCAGACAGGGTCAATCAGCCCCAGCATTTT	CASSPDRVNQPQHF
TRBJ2-3	TRBD2	.	TRBV5-1	17	TGCGCCAGCAGCTTGTTCCCCAGCGGGAGAACCCCAGATACGCAGTATTTT	CASSLFPSGRTPDTQYF
TRBJ1-4	TRBD1	few	TRBV29-1	13	TGCAGCGCTAGACAGGGTCCTAATGAAAAACTGTTTTTT	CSARQGPNEKLFF
TRBJ2-1	TRBD1	few	TRBV29-1	17	TGCAGCGTTGAAGATCTCAGAGGGACAGGGGCTTACAATGAGCAGTTCTTC	CSVEDLRGTGAYNEQFF
TRBJ1-2	TRBD1	.	TRBV25-1	12	TGTGCCAGTCGAGACAGGGGAGATGGCTACACCTTC	CASRDRGDGYTF
TRBJ2-7	.	few	TRBV29-1	12	TGCAGCGCCCGACAGGCAACTTACGAGCAGTACTTC	CSARQATYEQYF
TRBJ2-5	TRBD2	.	TRBV15	18	TGTGCCACCAGCAGAGGCTCGGGACTAGCGGGCCGCCAAGAGACCCAGTACTTC	CATSRGSGLAGRQETQYF
TRBJ2-1	.	.	TRBV7-3	15	TGTGCCAGCAGCTCGACCGGGACTTTCTACAATGAGCAGTTCTTC	CASSSTGTFYNEQFF
TRBJ2-3	.	.	TRBV5-1	15	TGCGCCAGCAGCATGGAGAACTCCCACACAGATACGCAGTATTTT	CASSMENSHTDTQYF
TRBJ1-5	TRBD1	once	TRBV6-5	15	TGTGCCAGCAGGAAACAGGGGCCTAGCAATCAGCCCCAGCATTTT	CASRKQGPSNQPQHF
TRBJ2-1	.	few	TRBV5-1	16	TGCGCCAGCAGCTTGGAGGGAGCGAGAGCGGGCAATGAGCAGTTCTTC	CASSLEGARAGNEQFF
TRBJ2-1	TRBD2	few	TRBV9	16	TGTGCCAGCAGCGGGGAGGGGCTAGTTCGTTCCGATGAGCAGTTCTTC	CASSGEGLVRSDEQFF
TRBJ2-3	.	.	TRBV5-6	15	TGTGCCAGCAGCTTTTTCCGACAGACCACAGATACGCAGTATTTT	CASSFFRQTTDTQYF
TRBJ1-1	.	few	TRBV30	14	TGTGCCTGGCAAAGGGCGGGGGGGCTCACTGAAGCTTTCTTT	CAWQRAGGLTEAFF
TRBJ2-5	.	.	TRBV7-2	14	TGTGCCAGCAGCATCGGGCTCCGAGGGGAGACCCAGTACTTC	CASSIGLRGETQYF
TRBJ1-3	.	few	TRBV30	16	TGTGCCTGGAGTAAGAGTGCAACGCGCTCCGGAAACACCATATATTTT	CAWSKSATRSGNTIYF
TRBJ2-6	.	few	TRBV10-3	14	TGTGCCATCAGGGACAGCTCTGGGGCCAACGTCCTGACTTTC	CAIRDSSGANVLTF